The 6 T cell receptor beta chains given below trace back to one sample, sequenced in a study of blood T cell repertoires in COVID-19. Some clones are missing from TCRdb's copy, which holds only in-frame ones; the method was immunoSEQ multiplex PCR. Of about 82,000 clones listed, 75% to 90% are singletons. The sample consisted of peripheral blood. These receptor sequences come from a woman in her forties with active or convalescent COVID-19.

This clone was counted between two and nine times. V gene TRBV2 combines with J gene TRBJ1-2; D unclear. Germline assignment: CDR1 SNHLY and CDR2 FYNNEI. Trimming stripped 6 bases from V and 0 bases from J, with 8 bases between. The CDR3 is 13 residues long. CDR3 in amino acids: CASRRRPNYGYTF. The CDR3 region has the DNA TGTGCCAGCAGGAGGCGCCCTAACTATGGCTACACCTTC.

This clone occurred once. The V call is TRBV27, the J call TRBJ1-2; 7 nucleotides align to TRBD1. This CDR3 has 15 residues. V trimming: 2 bases; J trimming: 1 base; junction bases outside the gene matches: 4. Germline V lookup: CDR1 MNHEY, CDR2 SMNVEV (reference sequence). In DNA form, the CDR3 reads TGTGCCAGCAGTTTAATGACAGGGAATAACTATGGCTACACCTTC. Its translation: CASSLMTGNNYGYTF.

The V call is TRBV29-1, the J call TRBJ2-5; possible D gene TRBD2, 6 bases. Trimming left V 4 bases short and J 2 bases short, with 8 bases between. CDR1 is SQVTM and CDR2 is ANQGSEA in the germline V gene. This CDR3 has 12 amino acids. CDR3 DNA sequence: TGCAGCGTTGGCGGGATACAAGAGACCCAGTACTTC. Translated: CSVGGIQETQYF.

The chain uses TRBV28 and TRBJ1-5; D remains unclear. The CDR3 covers 15 residues. Germline CDR1 and CDR2: MDHEN and SYDVKM. Trimming took off 2 bases at V and 2 bases at J, with 10 bases between the two ends. CDR3 in amino acids: CASSLDNTGNQPQHF. Here the CDR3 DNA reads TGTGCCAGCAGTTTAGACAATACCGGCAATCAGCCCCAGCATTTT.

This rearrangement joins TRBV6-6 to TRBJ2-3, with TRBD1 identical over 7 bases. The germline CDR1 and CDR2 sequences are MNHNY and SVGAGI (reference sequence). The CDR3 consists of 16 residues. V shed 0 bases, J shed 0 bases, and the junction held 3 bases outside the gene matches. The CDR3 coding sequence is TGTGCCAGCAGTTACTCACAGGGGTTGAGCACAGATACGCAGTATTTT. As protein: CASSYSQGLSTDTQYF.

V gene TRBV6-5 combines with J gene TRBJ2-7, with unresolved D. The CDR3 is made up of 14 amino acids. The V gene's germline CDR1 is MNHEY and CDR2 SVGAGI. V lost 0 bases to trimming and J lost 0 bases, with 6 bases between them. The CDR3 sequence is CASSYSQNSYEQYF. As DNA, the CDR3 is TGTGCCAGCAGTTACTCCCAGAACTCCTACGAGCAGTACTTC.